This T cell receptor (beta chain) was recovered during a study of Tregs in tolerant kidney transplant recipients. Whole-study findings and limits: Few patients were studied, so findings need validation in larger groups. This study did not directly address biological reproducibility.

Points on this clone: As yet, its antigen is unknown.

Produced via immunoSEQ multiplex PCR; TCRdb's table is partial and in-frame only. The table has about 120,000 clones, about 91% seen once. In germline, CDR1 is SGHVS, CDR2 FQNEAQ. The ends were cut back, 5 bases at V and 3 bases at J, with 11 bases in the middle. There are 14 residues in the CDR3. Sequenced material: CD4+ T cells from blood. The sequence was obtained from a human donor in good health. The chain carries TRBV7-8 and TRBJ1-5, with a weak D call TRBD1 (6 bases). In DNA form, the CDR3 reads TGTGCCAGCAGCCCCCGGGACAACAATCAGCCCCAGCATTTT. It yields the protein CASSPRDNNQPQHF.